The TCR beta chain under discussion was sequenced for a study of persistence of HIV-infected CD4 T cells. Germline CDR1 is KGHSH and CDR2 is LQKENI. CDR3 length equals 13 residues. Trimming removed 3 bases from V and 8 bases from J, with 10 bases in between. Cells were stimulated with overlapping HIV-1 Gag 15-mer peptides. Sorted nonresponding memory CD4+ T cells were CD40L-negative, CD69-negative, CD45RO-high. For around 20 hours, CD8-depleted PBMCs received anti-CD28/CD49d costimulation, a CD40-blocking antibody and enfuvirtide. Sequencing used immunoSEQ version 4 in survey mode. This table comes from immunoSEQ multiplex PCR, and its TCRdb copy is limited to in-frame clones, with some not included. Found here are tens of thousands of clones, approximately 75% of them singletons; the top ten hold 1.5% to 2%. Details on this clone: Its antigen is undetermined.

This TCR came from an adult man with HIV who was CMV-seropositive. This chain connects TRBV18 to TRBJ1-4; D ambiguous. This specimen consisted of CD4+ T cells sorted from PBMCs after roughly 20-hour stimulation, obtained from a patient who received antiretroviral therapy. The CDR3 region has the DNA TGTGCCAGCTCACCCAACCAACCCGAAAAACTGTTTTTT. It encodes CASSPNQPEKLFF.